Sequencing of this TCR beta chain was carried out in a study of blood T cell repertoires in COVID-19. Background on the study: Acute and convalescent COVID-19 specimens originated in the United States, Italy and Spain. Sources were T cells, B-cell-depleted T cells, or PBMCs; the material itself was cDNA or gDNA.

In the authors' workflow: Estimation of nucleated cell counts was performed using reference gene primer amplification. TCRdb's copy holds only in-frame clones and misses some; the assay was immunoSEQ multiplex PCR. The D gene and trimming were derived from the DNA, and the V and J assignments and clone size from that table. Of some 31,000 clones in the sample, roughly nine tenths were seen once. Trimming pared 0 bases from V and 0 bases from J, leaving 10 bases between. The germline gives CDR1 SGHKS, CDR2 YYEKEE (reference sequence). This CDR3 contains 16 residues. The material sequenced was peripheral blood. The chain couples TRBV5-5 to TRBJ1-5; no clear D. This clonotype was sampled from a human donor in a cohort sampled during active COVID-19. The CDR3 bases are TGTGCCAGCAGCTTGGATCCGTACTATAGCAATCAGCCCCAGCATTTT. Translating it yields CASSLDPYYSNQPQHF.